The text below deals with one TCR beta chain. Its target is not known. The sample comes from a study of Ad26.COV2.S vaccination and SARS-CoV-2 variants. Overall study: Within the COV1001 Ad26.COV2.S trial arm, the donor was enrolled.

Assay used: immunoSEQ multiplex PCR; TCRdb lists only in-frame clones, some missing. The data show 350,000 to 500,000 clones, 90% seen once. Germline CDR1 is ENHRY and CDR2 is SYGVKD. The CDR3 totals 15 residues. Trimming took off 10 bases at V and 1 base at J, with 19 bases between the two ends. Regarding treatment: 19 received Ad26.COV2.S at low or high dose, single or two shots; roughly five received placebo; per-sample allocation not given. Following the first vaccine or placebo injection, samples were taken on day 63. Study-wide points: In vaccinated individuals, spike-specific CD8+ and CD4+ T cell responses reportedly displayed substantial breadth. People given the vaccine had a wider spike-specific TCR breadth than placebo recipients did. Placebo and vaccine recipients had non-spike TCR breadth that was similar.

The starting material was peripheral blood, obtained in a trial of Ad26.COV2.S vaccine versus placebo. The TCR sequence derives from a person aged 18-60 years who received the Ad26.COV2.S COVID-19 vaccine or a placebo. The rearrangement uses TRBV10-3 and TRBJ1-1; TRBD1 might be the D (6 bases). The CDR3 here is CATGATGLGNTEAFF. The CDR3 DNA is TGTGCCACAGGGGCAACGGGGCTGGGGAACACTGAAGCTTTCTTT.